These T cell receptor beta chains were read from a single sample in a study of cytomegalovirus exposure and HLA in healthy donors. The table came from immunoSEQ multiplex PCR; TCRdb's copy has only in-frame clones and leaves some out. The sample holds roughly 130,000 clones; approximately 84% are singletons and the top ten take 2.7%. Material for sequencing was PBMCs. The receptor source for this set is a boy under 10 years old in good health and CMV-seronegative. Each CDR3 is given with its conserved first and last residue. The D gene is left open where the match is weak. The listing skips clone size in some rows; elsewhere it reads once, few, many or a size class.

>NA|NA|TRBV7-2|TRBJ1-2
CASSSTGNGYTF
TGTGCCAGCAGCTCAACAGGGAATGGCTACACCTTC
>NA|NA|TRBV4-2|TRBJ2-3
CASSQASLITDTQYF
TGTGCCAGCAGCCAAGCTAGCCTAATCACAGATACGCAGTATTTT
>NA|TRBD1|TRBV19|TRBJ1-4
CASSLGGSDEKLFF
TGTGCCAGTAGTCTAGGGGGCTCGGATGAAAAACTGTTTTTT
>NA|NA|TRBV25-1|TRBJ1-2
CASSDYRGYTF
TGTGCCAGCAGTGACTACAGAGGCTACACCTTC
>NA|NA|TRBV9|TRBJ1-4
CASSVEEGGREEKLFF
TGTGCCAGCAGCGTAGAGGAAGGGGGTCGGGAAGAAAAACTGTTTTTT
>NA|NA|TRBV5-6|TRBJ2-3
CVSSLGGGGPSTDTQYF
TGTGTCAGCAGTCTGGGAGGGGGGGGCCCTTCCACAGATACGCAGTATTTT
>many|TRBD1|TRBV6-6|TRBJ1-2
CASSKWDRGGVGYTF
TGTGCCAGCAGTAAATGGGACAGGGGGGGGGTTGGCTACACCTTC
>NA|NA|TRBV9|TRBJ2-1
CASSVWVGGSYNEQFF
TGTGCCAGCAGCGTTTGGGTGGGGGGCTCCTACAATGAGCAGTTCTTC
>NA|NA|TRBV18|TRBJ2-3
CASSHRQFTDTQYF
TGTGCCAGCTCACACCGACAGTTCACAGATACGCAGTATTTT
>NA|TRBD1|TRBV6-1|TRBJ2-2
CASRFKGATVELFF
TGTGCCAGCAGATTTAAGGGGGCCACCGTAGAGCTGTTTTTT
>once|TRBD2|TRBV30|TRBJ2-3
CAWSVGAGVPDTQYF
TGTGCCTGGAGTGTGGGTGCGGGAGTCCCGGATACGCAGTATTTT
>NA|TRBD1|TRBV11-2|TRBJ2-7
CASGTEYSYEQYF
TGTGCCAGCGGGACAGAGTACTCCTACGAGCAGTACTTC
>few|NA|TRBV7-8|TRBJ1-4
CASSLVQAEKLFF
TGTGCCAGCAGCTTAGTACAGGCCGAAAAACTGTTTTTT
>NA|NA|TRBV14|TRBJ2-7
CASSQPGLPTGEQYF
TGTGCCAGCAGCCAACCCGGACTGCCGACGGGGGAGCAGTACTTC
>NA|NA|TRBV27|TRBJ1-2
CASSDRSGGYTF
TGTGCCAGCAGTGACAGATCTGGTGGCTACACCTTC
>NA|TRBD1|TRBV6-6|TRBJ2-4
CATNPGGQGIKNIQYF
TGTGCCACCAATCCGGGGGGACAGGGTATCAAAAACATTCAGTACTTC
>NA|TRBD2|TRBV5-6|TRBJ2-1
CASSAETSGDSSYNEQFF
TGTGCCAGCAGCGCCGAGACTAGCGGAGATAGCTCCTACAATGAGCAGTTCTTC
>NA|NA|TRBV30|TRBJ1-1
CALEWGVREAFF
TGTGCCTTGGAATGGGGAGTTCGTGAAGCTTTCTTT
>NA|TRBD1|TRBV2|TRBJ1-1
CASRWDSQGAEAFF
TGTGCCAGCAGGTGGGACTCCCAGGGGGCTGAAGCTTTCTTT
>NA|NA|TRBV6-5|TRBJ1-2
CASSFGQHFYGYTF
TGTGCCAGCAGTTTCGGACAGCACTTCTATGGCTACACCTTC
>few|NA|TRBV5-5|TRBJ2-7
CASSLAGGPQSGYYEQYF
TGTGCCAGCAGCTTGGCCGGAGGGCCTCAAAGCGGCTACTACGAGCAGTACTTC
>NA|NA|TRBV4-3|TRBJ2-3
CASQGTGTDTRYF
TGCGCCAGCCAGGGGACCGGCACAGATACGCGGTATTTT
>NA|NA|TRBV2|TRBJ1-2
CASSEAGALSYGYTF
TGTGCCAGCAGTGAGGCAGGCGCTCTTAGTTATGGCTACACCTTC